The clone carrying this T cell receptor (beta chain) was picked up many times. Using RNA transcripts as the source, TCR beta CDR3 regions were amplified. The HTBI primer set drove a first-round RT-PCR of the TCR CDR3. MiXCR, run by TCRdb on the multiplex PCR reads, gives a single entry per CDR3 protein. This sample has fewer than 750,000 distinct CDR3 sequences, with around 45% found just once. This sample is part of a study of T cells in Graves' hyperthyroidism and ophthalmopathy. Any patient presenting with uncontrolled infection, other autoimmune disease, pregnancy or lactation was left out. The TCR originated in a woman aged 18-30 years with Graves' hyperthyroidism. Sequencing was performed on peripheral blood or thyroid tissue (not recorded which).

The CDR3, as DNA: TGTGCCAGCAGCTTAGGGTGGGGAGCCTACGAGCAGTACTTC. It yields the protein CASSLGWGAYEQYF. The chain is built from TRBV7-2 and TRBJ2-7, with D perhaps TRBD2 (5 bases). Trimming left V 1 base short and J 2 bases short, with 9 bases between. Germline CDR1 SGHTA, CDR2 FQGNSA. This CDR3 spans 14 amino acids. Full variable domain (missing parts from reference TRBV7-2 and TRBJ2-7): GAGVSQSPSNKVTEKGKDVELRCDPISGHTALYWYRQSLGQGLEFLIYFQGNSAPDKSGLPSDRFSAERTGGSVSTLTIQRTQQEDSAVYLCASSLGWGAYEQYFGPGTRLTVT.